Shown below are 14 T cell receptor beta chains from a single sample sequenced in a study of Ad26.COV2.S vaccination and SARS-CoV-2 variants. Assay used: immunoSEQ multiplex PCR; TCRdb lists only in-frame clones, some missing. Here the sample spans hundreds of thousands of clones, approximately 92% being singletons. The treatment is: around 19 received Ad26.COV2.S at low or high dose, single or two shots; about 5 received placebo; per-sample allocation not given. The samples date from day 63 after the first vaccine or placebo injection. Sequencing used peripheral blood, obtained in a trial of Ad26.COV2.S vaccine versus placebo. The receptors come from a person aged 18 to 65 who received the Ad26.COV2.S COVID-19 vaccine or a placebo.

The CDR3: CASSPPAFYGYTF. The CDR3 region has the DNA TGTGCCAGCAGCCCTCCGGCGTTCTATGGCTACACCTTC. V gene TRBV4-2 combines with J gene TRBJ1-2, with D uncertain. CDR1 LGHNA and CDR2 YNFKEQ come from the germline V gene. V was shortened by 4 bases and J by 4 bases, with 10 bases between the two germline ends. This CDR3 is 13 amino acids long.

The chain joins TRBV15 to TRBJ1-2; no definite D call. CDR3 length: 12 residues. In germline, CDR1 is LNHNV, CDR2 YYDKDF (reference sequence). Trimming left V 0 bases short and J 7 bases short, with 6 bases between. The CDR3 DNA sequence: TGTGCCACCAGCAGAGATCGAAGTGGCTACACCTTC. It codes for CATSRDRSGYTF.

A note on this clone: This sample also contains other DNA sequences that code for the same CDR3. This rearrangement joins TRBV6-1 to TRBJ1-2; 7 bases are shared with TRBD1. CDR3 length: 13 amino acids. With V trimmed by 3 bases and J by 3 bases, 1 base remained unmatched. Germline lookup yields CDR1 MNHNS and CDR2 SASEGT. As DNA, the CDR3 is TGTGCCAGCAGTGAGGACAGGCACTATGGCTACACCTTC. Amino acids: CASSEDRHYGYTF.

The chain joins TRBV6-5 to TRBJ1-2; 7 bases fit TRBD1. The germline gives CDR1 MNHEY, CDR2 SVGAGI. V dropped 10 bases and J dropped 5; count of bases not matched to a gene: 10. The CDR3 runs 13 residues. The CDR3 nucleotides are TGTGCCACCAACAGGGGAGGGAAGTATGGCTACACCTTC. It specifies CATNRGGKYGYTF.

The chain carries TRBV7-9 and TRBJ1-2; the D gene is possibly TRBD1 (6 bases). Germline V CDR1 and CDR2: SEHNR, FQNEAQ (reference sequence). Deletions cut 4 bases from V and 8 bases from J, with 17 bases between. The CDR3 length is 14 residues. CDR3 protein: CASSSGQIPLGYTF. The CDR3 DNA is TGTGCCAGCAGCTCCGGACAGATCCCCCTGGGCTACACCTTC.

This chain links TRBV6-2 or TRBV6-3 with TRBJ1-2, with a possible D match to TRBD1 (6 bases). Germline loops: CDR1 MNHEY, CDR2 SVGEGT. The V end was cut by 1 base, the J end by 0 bases, with 12 bases between. The CDR3 sequence is 16 residues long. CDR3 loop: CASSYFRDTPNYGYTF. The CDR3 nucleotides are TGTGCCAGCAGTTACTTCCGGGACACCCCTAACTATGGCTACACCTTC.

This clone came up once. The V gene is TRBV19, the J gene TRBJ1-1; D unresolved. Germline values: CDR1 LNHDA, CDR2 SQIVND (reference sequence). The CDR3 covers 14 residues. Trimming removed 7 bases at V and 2 bases at J, with 14 bases between. The DNA of the CDR3 is TGTGCCAGTAATTCGCGGTGGCTTAACACTGAAGCTTTCTTT. Its translation: CASNSRWLNTEAFF.

CDR3: CSASEDSRDTQYF. The CDR3 DNA follows: TGCAGTGCTAGTGAGGACAGCAGGGATACGCAGTATTTT. This sequence joins TRBV20-1 and TRBJ2-3; D may be TRBD1 (6 bases). Trimming took 3 bases from V and 6 from J, leaving 13 bases between them. The length of the CDR3 is 13 residues. CDR1 DFQATT and CDR2 SNEGSKA come from the germline V gene (reference sequence).

CDR3: CASSLEMHQPHNEQFF. CDR3 nucleotide sequence: TGTGCCAGCAGCTTGGAAATGCACCAACCTCACAATGAGCAGTTCTTC. The chain couples TRBV5-6 to TRBJ2-1; D not certain. Germline loops: CDR1 SGHDT, CDR2 YYEEEE. Deletions cut 0 bases from V and 5 bases from J, with 15 bases between. CDR3 length: 16 residues.

This chain links TRBV4-3 with TRBJ1-3; no clear D. CDR1 LGHNA and CDR2 YSLEER come from the germline V gene. Trimming took 1 base from V and 0 from J, leaving 10 bases between them. The CDR3 is 16 amino acids. CDR3 sequence reads: CASSQGTFYSGNTIYF. In DNA form, the CDR3 reads TGCGCCAGCAGCCAAGGGACCTTCTACTCTGGAAACACCATATATTTT.

As DNA, the CDR3 is TGTGCCAGCAATCTCGGGAGCTCCTATAATTCACCCCTCCACTTT. This gives the protein CASNLGSSYNSPLHF. This chain links TRBV2 with TRBJ1-6, with D hard to call. The V end was cut by 7 bases, the J end by 0 bases, with 10 bases between. This CDR3 contains 15 residues. Per the germline V gene, CDR1 is SNHLY and CDR2 is FYNNEI.

This clone occurred once. This sequence joins TRBV5-1 and TRBJ1-2; D may be TRBD1 (6 bases). CDR1 is SGHRS, CDR2 YFSETQ, per germline. This CDR3 spans 15 amino acids. V was trimmed by 4 bases and J by 8 bases, leaving 21 bases between them. The CDR3 here is CASSADRPSLRGYTF. The CDR3 DNA reads TGCGCCAGCAGCGCAGACAGGCCCTCCCTTCGGGGCTACACCTTC. The full variable domain, rest sourced from reference TRBV5-1 and TRBJ1-2, is KAGVTQTPRYLIKTRGQQVTLSCSPISGHRSVSWYQQTPGQGLQFLFEYFSETQRNKGNFPGRFSGRQFSNSRSEMNVSTLELGDSALYLCASSADRPSLRGYTFGSGTRLTVV.

There are a few counts of this clone. J is TRBJ1-5 and V is TRBV6-5; TRBD1 matches 9 bases. CDR3 length: 14 amino acids. Germline CDR1 MNHEY, CDR2 SVGAGI. Losses at the gene ends were 4 bases for V and 5 bases for J; bases not matched to a gene: 3. The CDR3 coding sequence is TGTGCCAGCAGTTCAGGACAGGGGTATCAGCCCCAGCATTTT. This gives the protein CASSSGQGYQPQHF.

In this sample, this clone turned up once. This chain joins TRBV23-1 and TRBJ2-3, with D possibly being TRBD2 (5 bases). TRBV23-1 is an ORF for which the function is uncertain. Trimming took off 5 bases at V and 4 bases at J, with 19 bases between the two ends. CDR3 length equals 16 residues. The CDR3 nucleotides read TGCGCCAGCAGTTGTGACGCCTACCAGGAGGCAGATACGCAGTATTTT. This encodes CASSCDAYQEADTQYF.